This T cell receptor (beta chain) appears in the sequencing data of a study of graft-versus-host responses after intestinal transplantation. Study summary: Those transplanted obtained multivisceral, liver-intestinal, or isolated intestinal grafts. Every recipient had anti-thymocyte globulin induction and two to three years of tacrolimus plus steroids.

General study results and limits: Circulating GvH clone levels at their peak were associated with HvG declines (early post-transplant). GvH clones detected in recipient marrow included some appearing first in ileum or blood.

Remarks on this clone: Its cognate antigen is unknown.

Measured with immunoSEQ multiplex PCR; TCRdb has only the in-frame clones, and not every one. The sample lists 77,000 or so clones, roughly 90% occurring once. Looked up from germline, CDR1 is SGHAT and CDR2 is FQNNGV. With 0 bases removed from V and 3 bases from J, the gap between germline ends came to 10 bases. The CDR3 has 15 amino acids. V is TRBV11-2 and J is TRBJ2-3; a possible D gene is TRBD2 (5 bases). The TCR originated in a human patient who received an intestinal transplant, so some T cells may come from the graft donor. The specimen comprised PBMCs, sampled 98 days after intestinal transplantation. The CDR3 region is CASSLEVAKTDTQYF. The CDR3 DNA sequence: TGTGCCAGCAGCTTAGAGGTAGCGAAGACAGATACGCAGTATTTT.